The source of this TCR beta chain is a study of blood T cell repertoires in COVID-19 (TCRdb year 2020). Study-level background: The collaborator samples originated in the United States, Italy and Spain and spanned the acute and convalescent phases of COVID-19. Samples were obtained from the ongoing ImmuneRACE study (first 160 participants) and from 1,254 subjects provided by 6 global collaborators. The dataset comprised deeply sampled blood TCRbeta repertoires from subjects exposed to, actively infected with, or recovered from COVID-19. Nearly every sample came with metadata listing a de-identified subject ID, COVID-19 status, age in years and sex. Where HLA class I and class II types were available, the types were taken from metadata supplied by the sample provider, not from assay-based typing. A freely available public database, intended as a resource for researchers studying the immune response to SARS-CoV-2, is where the repertoires were released. The material from the prospective study consisted of cDNA or gDNA derived from T cells, B-cell-depleted T cells, or PBMCs. The full study reports these points: Clinical and demographic metadata were provided uncurated, with the amount varying by source and participant.

This clone has just one count. Its antigen is still unknown. Per-base quality was not reported, and no clone a single base away is much larger than it. TCRbeta CDR3 regions were amplified from genomic DNA by means of the immunoSEQ Assay, a bias-controlled multiplex PCR. As for the authors' bioinformatics: Nucleated cell counts per sample were estimated from amplification of reference gene primers within the assay. Sequence reads were collapsed and filtered to measure the absolute abundance of every unique TCRbeta CDR3 rearrangement. For each sample, productive Simpson clonality was calculated as the square root of Simpson's diversity index over productive rearrangements. The source is immuneACCESS, and TCRdb retained only in-frame sequences with V and J called. Part of the clones is not carried over; for the studies checked, unresolved V genes explain less than half of this, and the remainder is unexplained. V and J calls and clone size are given by that table; D and trimming were obtained from the DNA. This sample is represented by about 260,000 clones; about 86% of them were singletons. Of the sample, under 2% falls within the top ten clones.

Each collaborating institution followed its own protocols to collect whole blood in K2EDTA tubes. Collaborator samples were shipped for TCRbeta analysis as frozen whole blood, isolated PBMCs, or DNA extracted from either sample type. The sequence was obtained from a man in his thirties or forties with active or convalescent COVID-19. Sequenced: peripheral blood.

The base sequence is TGTGCCAGCATCGTTAATCCGCAGGGTTCAACAACCACTGAAGCTTTCTTT. This codes for CASIVNPQGSTTTEAFF. This chain joins TRBV5-4 to TRBJ1-1; TRBD1 might be the D gene, on 5 matching bases. From a lookup of the germline V gene (reference sequence), CDR1 and CDR2 are SGHNT and YYREEE. V was cut back by 6 bases and J by 4 bases, leaving a gap of 25 bases between them. The CDR3 contains 17 residues, cysteine and phenylalanine counted. The DNA shown is the 51-base CDR3, in frame from base 1.